This section outlines one T cell receptor (beta chain) sequence together with its context. The CDR3 is made up of 19 amino acids. Trimming pared 6 bases from V and 4 bases from J, leaving 30 bases between. Germline loops: CDR1 ENHRY, CDR2 SYGVKD. The record originates from a study of regulatory T cells in long-lasting Graves disease. To make TCR beta libraries, researchers used iRepertoire HTBI primers and Arm-PCR of CDR3 regions. TCRdb called the multiplex PCR reads again in MiXCR, with one record for every CDR3 protein. This repertoire shows under 800,000 distinct CDR3 sequences, roughly 15% found once; its top ten account for 15% to 20%. Specified time point: newly diagnosed GD, antithyroid drugs for less than 3 months. From PBMCs, RNA was extracted and then used to make the TCR library. These data also featured in a second study, about T cells in Graves' hyperthyroidism and ophthalmopathy.

Sample: peripheral blood mononuclear cells (PBMCs), taken at new diagnosis, from a patient treated with antithyroid drugs. This sequence joins TRBV10-3 and TRBJ2-5; tentative D call: TRBD1 (6 bases). The clonotype originates from a woman aged 25 to 45 with Graves disease. The CDR3: CAISTGQQAAEPQRETQYF. The CDR3 DNA sequence: TGTGCCATCAGCACCGGACAGCAAGCAGCGGAACCCCAGCGAGAGACCCAGTACTTC.